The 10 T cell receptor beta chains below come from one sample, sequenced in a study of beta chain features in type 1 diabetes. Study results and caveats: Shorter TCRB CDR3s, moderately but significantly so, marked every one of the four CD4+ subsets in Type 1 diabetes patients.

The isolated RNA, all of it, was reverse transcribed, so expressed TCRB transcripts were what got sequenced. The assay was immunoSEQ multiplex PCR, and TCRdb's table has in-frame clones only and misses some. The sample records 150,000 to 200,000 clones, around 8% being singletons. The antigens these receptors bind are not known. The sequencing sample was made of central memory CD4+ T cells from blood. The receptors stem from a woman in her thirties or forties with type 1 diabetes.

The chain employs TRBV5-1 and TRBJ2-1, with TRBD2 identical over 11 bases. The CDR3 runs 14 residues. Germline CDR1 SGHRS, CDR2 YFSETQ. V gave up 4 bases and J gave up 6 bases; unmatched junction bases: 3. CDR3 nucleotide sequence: TGCGCCAGCAGCGGCGGGACTAGCGGCAATGAGCAGTTCTTC. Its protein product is CASSGGTSGNEQFF.

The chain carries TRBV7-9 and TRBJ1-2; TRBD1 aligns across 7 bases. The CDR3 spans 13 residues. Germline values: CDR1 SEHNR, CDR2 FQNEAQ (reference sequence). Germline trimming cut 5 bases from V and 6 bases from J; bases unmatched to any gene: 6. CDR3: CASSTPQGNGYTF. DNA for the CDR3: TGTGCCAGCAGCACCCCACAGGGGAATGGCTACACCTTC.

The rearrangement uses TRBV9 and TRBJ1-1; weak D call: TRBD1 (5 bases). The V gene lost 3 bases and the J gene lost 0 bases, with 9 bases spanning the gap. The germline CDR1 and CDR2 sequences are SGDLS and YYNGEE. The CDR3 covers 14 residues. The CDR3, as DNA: TGTGCCAGCAGCGACGGGGGTATGAACACTGAAGCTTTCTTT. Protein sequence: CASSDGGMNTEAFF.

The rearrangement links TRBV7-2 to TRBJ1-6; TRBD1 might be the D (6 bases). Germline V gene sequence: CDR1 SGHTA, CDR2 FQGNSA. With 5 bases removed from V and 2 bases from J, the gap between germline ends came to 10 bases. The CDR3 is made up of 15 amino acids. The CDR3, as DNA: TGTGCCAGCAGCCCGGACAGTGCCTATAATTCACCCCTCCACTTT. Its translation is CASSPDSAYNSPLHF.

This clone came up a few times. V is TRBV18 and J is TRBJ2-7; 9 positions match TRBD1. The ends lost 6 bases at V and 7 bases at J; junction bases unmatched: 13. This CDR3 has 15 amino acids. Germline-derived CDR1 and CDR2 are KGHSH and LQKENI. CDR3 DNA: TGTGCCAGCTCTCCGTACAGGGGGCTTCAGTTAGAGCAGTACTTC. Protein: CASSPYRGLQLEQYF.

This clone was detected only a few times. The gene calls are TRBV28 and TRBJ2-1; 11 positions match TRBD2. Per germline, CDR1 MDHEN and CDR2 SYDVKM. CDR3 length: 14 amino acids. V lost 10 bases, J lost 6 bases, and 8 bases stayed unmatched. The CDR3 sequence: CANSGTSGPNEQFF. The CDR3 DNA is TGTGCCAATTCCGGGACTAGCGGCCCCAATGAGCAGTTCTTC.

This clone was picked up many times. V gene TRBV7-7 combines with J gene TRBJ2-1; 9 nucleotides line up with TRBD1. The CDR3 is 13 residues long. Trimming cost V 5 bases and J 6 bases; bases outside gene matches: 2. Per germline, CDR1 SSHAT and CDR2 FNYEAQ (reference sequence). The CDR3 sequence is CASSKQGANEQFF. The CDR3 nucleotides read TGTGCCAGCAGCAAACAGGGGGCCAATGAGCAGTTCTTC.

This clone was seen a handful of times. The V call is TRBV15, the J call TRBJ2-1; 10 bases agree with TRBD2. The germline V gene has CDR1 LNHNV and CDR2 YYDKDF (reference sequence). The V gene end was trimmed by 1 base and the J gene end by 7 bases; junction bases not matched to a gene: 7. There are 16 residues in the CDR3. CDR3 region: CATSRASSGSWNEQFF. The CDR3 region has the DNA TGTGCCACCAGCAGAGCATCTAGCGGGAGCTGGAATGAGCAGTTCTTC.

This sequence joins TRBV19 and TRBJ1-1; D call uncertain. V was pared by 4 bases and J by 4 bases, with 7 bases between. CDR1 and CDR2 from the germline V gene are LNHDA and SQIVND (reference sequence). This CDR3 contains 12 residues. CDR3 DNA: TGTGCCAGTAGTACCATAGCCACTGAAGCTTTCTTT. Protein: CASSTIATEAFF.

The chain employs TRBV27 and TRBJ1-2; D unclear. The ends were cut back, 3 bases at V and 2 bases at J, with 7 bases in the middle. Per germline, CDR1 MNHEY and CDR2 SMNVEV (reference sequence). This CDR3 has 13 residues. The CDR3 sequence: CASSLRENYGYTF. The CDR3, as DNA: TGTGCCAGCAGTTTGAGGGAGAACTATGGCTACACCTTC.